A single sample is the source of the 21 T cell receptor beta chains below, sequenced in a study of long-term antiretroviral therapy in people with HIV. At survey level, the immunoSEQ assay was run in its v3.0 version. Clones were read by immunoSEQ multiplex PCR, and TCRdb kept only the in-frame ones, dropping some. Seen here are tens of thousands of clones, 70% to 85% observed once, and the top ten hold about 18%. Sequences were derived from unsorted PBMCs, sampled 0.1 years before starting antiretroviral therapy. The receptors come from a man younger than 30 with HIV.

This chain's CDR3 is CASSGTDNQPQHF. Written as DNA, the CDR3 is TGTGCCAGCAGTGGGACGGACAATCAGCCCCAGCATTTT. The chain couples TRBV6-5 to TRBJ1-5; D is possibly TRBD1 (5 bases). V shed 5 bases and J shed 3 bases, with 8 bases lying between them. The CDR3 loop spans 13 amino acids. Germline V gene sequence: CDR1 MNHEY, CDR2 SVGAGI.

The V call is TRBV7-6, the J call TRBJ2-3; TRBD2 agrees at 14 bases. CDR1 and CDR2 from the germline V gene are SGHVS and FNYEAQ. The V and J ends lost 2 bases and 4 bases, in that order; junction bases with no gene match: 11. The CDR3 is 19 residues long. CDR3 in amino acids: CASSLLTTSGGEEPDTQYF. DNA of the CDR3: TGTGCCAGCAGCTTACTTACGACTAGCGGGGGGGAAGAACCAGATACGCAGTATTTT. The full variable domain, with the rest looked up from reference TRBV7-6 and TRBJ2-3, is GAGVSQSPRYKVTKRGQDVALRCDPISGHVSLYWYRQALGQGPEFLTYFNYEAQQDKSGLPNDRFSAERPEGSISTLTIQRTEQRDSAMYRCASSLLTTSGGEEPDTQYFGPGTRLTVL.

Only one count was recorded for this clone. This chain joins TRBV5-1 and TRBJ2-1, with unresolved D. The CDR3 totals 12 residues. The ends were cut back, 1 base at V and 10 bases at J, with 9 bases in the middle. Germline CDR1 SGHRS, CDR2 YFSETQ. The CDR3 DNA reads TGCGCCAGCAGCTTGAGCATTCACGAGCAGTTCTTC. It translates to CASSLSIHEQFF.

This clone occurred a few times. V usage is TRBV5-4 and J usage is TRBJ2-5; TRBD2 is a possible D gene (6 bases). This CDR3 has 13 residues. Germline V gene data show CDR1 as SGHNT and CDR2 as YYREEE (reference sequence). V was trimmed by 6 bases and J by 2 bases, leaving 11 bases between them. CDR3 amino acids: CASTTGLQETQYF. The CDR3 DNA reads as TGTGCCAGCACGACGGGACTTCAAGAGACCCAGTACTTC.

The chain recombines TRBV29-1 with TRBJ2-3; no clear D gene. This CDR3 comprises 11 residues. Germline assignment: CDR1 SQVTM and CDR2 ANQGSEA. The V end was cut by 7 bases, the J end by 2 bases, with 7 bases between. The CDR3 bases are TGCAGCGCCCGTATCACAGATACGCAGTATTTT. Protein sequence: CSARITDTQYF.

This chain links TRBV29-1 with TRBJ2-7; D tentatively fits TRBD1 or TRBD2 (5 bases each). This CDR3 has 11 amino acids. Germline lookup yields CDR1 SQVTM and CDR2 ANQGSEA. With 4 bases removed from V and 4 bases from J, the gap between germline ends came to 8 bases. As DNA, the CDR3 is TGCAGCGTTGGATGGGGGTACGAGCAGTACTTC. It specifies CSVGWGYEQYF.

This clone was seen a single time. The rearrangement uses TRBV6-5 and TRBJ2-1; TRBD2 is a possible D gene (5 bases). The CDR3 has 16 amino acids. V was trimmed by 0 bases and J by 4 bases, leaving 13 bases between them. Germline lookup yields CDR1 MNHEY and CDR2 SVGAGI. In DNA form, the CDR3 reads TGTGCCAGCAGTTACTCGATTCTTACTAGGTACAATGAGCAGTTCTTC. It is translated as CASSYSILTRYNEQFF.

The chain has TRBV30 and TRBJ2-1; 7 bases line up with TRBD1. V dropped 1 base and J dropped 6; count of bases not matched to a gene: 3. This CDR3 comprises 13 residues. Per germline, CDR1 GTSNPN and CDR2 SVGIG (reference sequence). For the CDR3, the DNA is TGTGCCTGGAGTGGAGACAGGGTCAATGAGCAGTTCTTC. This translates into CAWSGDRVNEQFF.

V is TRBV5-4 and J is TRBJ2-2, with 8 positions matching TRBD1. CDR3 length: 18 residues. With 0 bases clipped from V and 4 bases from J, the junction kept 11 bases outside the gene matches. Looked up from germline, CDR1 is SGHNT and CDR2 is YYREEE (reference sequence). As DNA, the CDR3 is TGTGCCAGCAGCTTGGGCCCTTCAGGGGGCTCAGGCACCGGGGAGCTGTTTTTT. It is translated as CASSLGPSGGSGTGELFF.

V is TRBV4-2 and J is TRBJ1-5, with TRBD1 identical over 9 bases. The CDR3 contains 16 residues. V lost 1 base and J lost 7; bases outside the gene matches: 8. Germline V gives CDR1 LGHNA, CDR2 YNFKEQ. The CDR3 sequence: CASSQVGTGTGQPQHF. In nucleotides, the CDR3 is TGTGCCAGCAGCCAAGTTGGGACAGGGACGGGACAGCCCCAGCATTTT.

The J gene is TRBJ2-7, the V gene TRBV15; 7 bases agree with TRBD2. Germline V gene data show CDR1 as LNHNV and CDR2 as YYDKDF (reference sequence). Trimming took 1 base from V and 5 from J; bases not matched to a gene: 8. CDR3 length: 15 residues. As DNA, the CDR3 is TGTGCCACCAGCAGAGGTAACGGGAGGTTCGACGAGCAGTACTTC. Translating it yields CATSRGNGRFDEQYF.

This clone has only one observation. The chain employs TRBV28 and TRBJ2-7; tentatively, D is TRBD1 or TRBD2 (6 bases each). This CDR3 is built from 15 residues. Germline CDR1 and CDR2: MDHEN and SYDVKM. V lost 10 bases and J 9 bases, leaving 28 bases between the germline ends. Here the CDR3 reads CATMAEDGGLRRQYF. CDR3 bases: TGTGCCACCATGGCCGAGGACGGGGGCCTTCGTCGGCAGTACTTC.

In its sample, this clone was seen once. The V call is TRBV6-5, the J call TRBJ2-1; D unresolved. The CDR3 totals 14 residues. Between the trimmed V and J ends, which lost 2 bases and 6 bases, there was a span of 11 bases. Germline V gene sequence: CDR1 MNHEY, CDR2 SVGAGI. This chain's CDR3 is CASSYRTAANEQFF. CDR3 bases: TGTGCCAGCAGTTACAGGACCGCAGCCAATGAGCAGTTCTTC.

This clone was seen just once. The chain recombines TRBV27 with TRBJ2-3; D unclear. V lost 5 bases and J lost 6, with 18 bases in between. The CDR3 runs to 15 residues. From germline, CDR1 is MNHEY and CDR2 SMNVEV (reference sequence). In nucleotides, the CDR3 is TGTGCCAGCAGTCCTAGTTGGGTCCGCGCGGATACGCAGTATTTT. Protein product: CASSPSWVRADTQYF.

The J gene is TRBJ2-3, the V gene TRBV18, with unresolved D. V shed 4 bases and J shed 10 bases, with 15 bases lying between them. Germline CDR1 and CDR2: KGHSH and LQKENI. The CDR3 totals 13 residues. The CDR3 loop reads CASSRETQVPQYF. CDR3 DNA sequence: TGTGCCAGCTCACGAGAGACCCAGGTGCCGCAGTATTTT.

The CDR3: CASSISSGITDTQYF. The CDR3 DNA sequence: TGTGCCAGTAGTATATCTAGCGGGATCACAGATACGCAGTATTTT. The V gene is TRBV19, the J gene TRBJ2-3, with TRBD2 matching over 9 bases. Looked up from germline, CDR1 is LNHDA and CDR2 is SQIVND (reference sequence). The J segment lost 2 bases and the V segment lost 2 bases, leaving 2 bases of the junction unmatched. There are 15 residues in the CDR3.

The chain is built from TRBV28 and TRBJ1-3, with D hard to call. V was shortened by 1 base and J by 3 bases, with 4 bases between the two germline ends. The V gene's germline CDR1 is MDHEN and CDR2 SYDVKM. The length of the CDR3 is 13 residues. The CDR3: CASSLYVGNTIYF. The CDR3 nucleotides read TGTGCCAGCAGTTTATACGTTGGAAACACCATATATTTT.

Comments on this clone: At one end the junction does not follow the germline gene, possibly because of a read error. The same CDR3 also results from other DNA sequences found in this sample. The genes are TRBV7-7 and TRBJ2-1; the match to TRBD1 covers 9 bases. CDR3 length: 13 residues. CDR1 and CDR2 from the germline V gene are SSHAT and FNYEAQ (reference sequence). For the CDR3, the DNA is TGTGCTAGCAGCTTTGGGACAGGGAATGAGCAGTTCTTC. It translates to CASSFGTGNEQFF.

The rearrangement links TRBV2 to TRBJ1-5; no clear D gene. Germline CDR1 SNHLY, CDR2 FYNNEI. The CDR3 spans 15 residues. V gave up 5 bases and J gave up 0 bases, with 11 bases separating them. CDR3 protein: CASSIQVNSNQPQHF. The CDR3 DNA reads as TGTGCCAGCAGTATTCAGGTGAATAGCAATCAGCCCCAGCATTTT.

CDR3 amino acids: CASSYSGTSGNYEQYF. DNA for the CDR3: TGTGCCAGCAGCTACTCCGGGACTAGCGGGAACTACGAGCAGTACTTC. The chain employs TRBV7-2 and TRBJ2-7, with 13 bases identical to TRBD2. The V gene's germline CDR1 is SGHTA and CDR2 FQGNSA. The junction had 6 bases not matched to a gene; V was cut back by 4 bases and J by 3 bases. There are 16 residues in the CDR3. The full variable domain, rest sourced from reference TRBV7-2 and TRBJ2-7, is GAGVSQSPSNKVTEKGKDVELRCDPISGHTALYWYRQSLGQGLEFLIYFQGNSAPDKSGLPSDRFSAERTGGSVSTLTIQRTQQEDSAVYLCASSYSGTSGNYEQYFGPGTRLTVT.

The chain uses TRBV9 and TRBJ1-5; D might be TRBD1 (6 bases). CDR3 length: 15 residues. Trimming cost V 0 bases and J 6 bases, with 13 bases left between them. Per germline, CDR1 SGDLS and CDR2 YYNGEE. Here the CDR3 DNA reads TGTGCCAGCAGCGTAGGGGGGGGCTTGGTTCAGCCCCAGCATTTT. It is translated as CASSVGGGLVQPQHF. Combining the CDR3 with reference TRBV9 and TRBJ1-5 gives the whole variable domain DSGVTQTPKHLITATGQRVTLRCSPRSGDLSVYWYQQSLDQGLQFLIQYYNGEERAKGNILERFSAQQFPDLHSELNLSSLELGDSALYFCASSVGGGLVQPQHFGDGTRLSIL.